This TCR beta chain was documented in a study of blood T cell repertoires in COVID-19. At the level of the study: Some COVID-19 samples were acute and others convalescent; all came from the United States, Italy and Spain. PBMCs, B-cell-depleted T cells, or T cells were the source of the cDNA or gDNA that made up the material.

As concerns this clone: Distinct nucleotide sequences in the sample also encode this CDR3.

V lost 2 bases and J 2 bases, leaving 13 bases between the germline ends. The CDR3 consists of 15 residues. Germline V gene lookup returns CDR1 SNHLY and CDR2 FYNNEI. Per the original methods: By means of reference gene primer amplification, nucleated cell counts were estimated. Using immunoSEQ multiplex PCR, the repertoire was profiled, and TCRdb retains in-frame clones only, with some absent. V and J calls and clone size are as listed in that table; D and trimming were resolved from the DNA. The sample includes around 130,000 clones, approximately 90% of them seen just once. The clonotype originates from a woman aged 80 or over with acute or convalescent COVID-19. The chain combines TRBV2 with TRBJ2-7, with a tentative D call TRBD2 (5 bases). Specimen: peripheral blood. The CDR3 sequence: CASSEPTGFAYEQYF. The CDR3 nucleotides are TGTGCCAGCAGTGAACCCACGGGGTTCGCCTACGAGCAGTACTTC.